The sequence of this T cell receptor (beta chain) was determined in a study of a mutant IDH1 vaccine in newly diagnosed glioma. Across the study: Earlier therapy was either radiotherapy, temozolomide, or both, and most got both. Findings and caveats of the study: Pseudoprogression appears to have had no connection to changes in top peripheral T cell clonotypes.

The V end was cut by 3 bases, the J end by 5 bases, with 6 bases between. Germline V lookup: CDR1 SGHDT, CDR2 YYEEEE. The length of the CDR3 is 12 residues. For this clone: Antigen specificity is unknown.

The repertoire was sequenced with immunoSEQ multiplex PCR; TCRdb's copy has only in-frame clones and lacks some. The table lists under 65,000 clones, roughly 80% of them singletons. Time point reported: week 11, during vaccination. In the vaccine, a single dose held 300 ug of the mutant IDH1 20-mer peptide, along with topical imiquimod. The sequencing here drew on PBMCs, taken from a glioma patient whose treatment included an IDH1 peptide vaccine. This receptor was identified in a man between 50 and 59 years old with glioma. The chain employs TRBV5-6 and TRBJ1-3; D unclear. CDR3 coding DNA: TGTGCCAGCAGCTCCGGTCGAAACACCATATATTTT. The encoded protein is CASSSGRNTIYF.